Below, 9 T cell receptor beta chains from the same sample are listed, as sequenced in a study of cytomegalovirus exposure and HLA in healthy donors. Vbeta (60) and Jbeta (13) primers were used in the PCR. Clones were sequenced by immunoSEQ multiplex PCR, and TCRdb holds only the in-frame ones, with some missing. The repertoire holds around 110,000 clones, about 79% seen once, with about 4.5% in the top ten. Sequenced sample: PBMCs. The receptors here all came from a man aged 25 to 45 in good health and CMV-seropositive.

About this clone: A junction boundary mismatches the germline segment, possibly from a read error. This chain's CDR3 is CASGFQDGRVAFF. The CDR3 bases are TGTGCCAGCGGCTTCCAAGACGGGAGGGTAGCTTTCTTT. The chain uses TRBV11-2 and TRBJ1-1; D is ambiguous. The CDR3 totals 13 residues. Germline-derived CDR1 and CDR2 are SGHAT and FQNNGV.

This clone was seen a few times. The V call is TRBV4-2, the J call TRBJ1-5, with TRBD1 as a possible D gene (6 bases). Trimming pared 0 bases from V and 3 bases from J, leaving 9 bases between. CDR3 length: 15 residues. In germline, CDR1 is LGHNA, CDR2 YNFKEQ. DNA of the CDR3: TGTGCCAGCAGCCAAGAGGGACAACTCAATCAGCCCCAGCATTTT. This sequence encodes CASSQEGQLNQPQHF.

This clone has only a few counts. The chain uses TRBV5-8 and TRBJ2-7, with TRBD2 matching over 7 bases. Germline CDR1 is SGHTS and CDR2 is YDEGEE. V trimming: 3 bases; J trimming: 4 bases; junction bases outside the gene matches: 4. The CDR3 has 13 amino acids. The CDR3 DNA reads as TGTGCCAGCAGCTGGGGGGGAGGTTACGAGCAGTACTTC. Amino acid sequence: CASSWGGGYEQYF.

The chain links TRBV19 to TRBJ2-2; D not certain. Germline V CDR1 and CDR2: LNHDA, SQIVND (reference sequence). Trimming removed 7 bases from V and 5 bases from J, with 8 bases in between. The length of the CDR3 is 12 residues. CDR3 coding DNA: TGTGCCAGTATCAGAAGAACCGGGGAGCTGTTTTTT. It yields the protein CASIRRTGELFF. Combining the CDR3 with reference TRBV19 and TRBJ2-2 gives the whole variable domain DGGITQSPKYLFRKEGQNVTLSCEQNLNHDAMYWYRQDPGQGLRLIYYSQIVNDFQKGDIAEGYSVSREKKESFPLTVTSAQKNPTAFYLCASIRRTGELFFGEGSRLTVL.

The rearrangement joins TRBV18 to TRBJ1-5; 8 bases are shared with TRBD1. Germline V gives CDR1 KGHSH, CDR2 LQKENI. V was pared by 4 bases and J by 3 bases, with 2 bases of the junction left unmatched. The CDR3 is 14 amino acids. The CDR3: CASSRQGINQPQHF. CDR3 DNA: TGTGCCAGCTCACGACAGGGGATCAATCAGCCCCAGCATTTT.

The CDR3 is CSAEMTGQLSPGTQYF. CDR3 bases: TGCAGCGCAGAGATGACGGGACAGTTGTCCCCAGGGACCCAGTACTTC. The gene calls are TRBV29-1 and TRBJ2-5; 7 positions agree with TRBD1. The germline V gene encodes CDR1 SQVTM and CDR2 ANQGSEA. The ends lost 7 bases at V and 7 bases at J; junction bases unmatched: 21. The CDR3 is 16 residues long.

The V gene is TRBV5-1, the J gene TRBJ2-1; 10 nucleotides line up with TRBD2. V lost 3 bases and J lost 1; bases outside the gene matches: 7. Germline-derived CDR1 and CDR2 are SGHRS and YFSETQ. The length of the CDR3 is 17 residues. The CDR3 bases are TGCGCCAGCAGCTCCCGGCTAGCGGGGGAATCCTACAATGAGCAGTTCTTC. Its translation: CASSSRLAGESYNEQFF.

This chain uses TRBV19 with TRBJ2-7, with TRBD2 matching 11 bases. With V trimmed by 8 bases and J by 5 bases, 11 bases remained unmatched. CDR3 length: 15 residues. CDR1 and CDR2 (germline): LNHDA, SQIVND (reference sequence). CDR3 in DNA: TGTGCCAGTGGCACTAGCGGGAGCTTATCCCACGAGCAGTACTTC. Residues: CASGTSGSLSHEQYF.

This clone came up a few times. In DNA, the CDR3 is TGTGCCAGCAGTGAAACCCCTAGCGGGGGGCCTTTTGAGTTCTTC. This encodes CASSETPSGGPFEFF. This sequence joins TRBV6-1 and TRBJ2-1, with 11 bases that match TRBD2. CDR3 length equals 15 residues. Germline CDR1 and CDR2: MNHNS and SASEGT. J gave up 14 bases and V 2 bases, and 11 bases lay outside the gene matches.